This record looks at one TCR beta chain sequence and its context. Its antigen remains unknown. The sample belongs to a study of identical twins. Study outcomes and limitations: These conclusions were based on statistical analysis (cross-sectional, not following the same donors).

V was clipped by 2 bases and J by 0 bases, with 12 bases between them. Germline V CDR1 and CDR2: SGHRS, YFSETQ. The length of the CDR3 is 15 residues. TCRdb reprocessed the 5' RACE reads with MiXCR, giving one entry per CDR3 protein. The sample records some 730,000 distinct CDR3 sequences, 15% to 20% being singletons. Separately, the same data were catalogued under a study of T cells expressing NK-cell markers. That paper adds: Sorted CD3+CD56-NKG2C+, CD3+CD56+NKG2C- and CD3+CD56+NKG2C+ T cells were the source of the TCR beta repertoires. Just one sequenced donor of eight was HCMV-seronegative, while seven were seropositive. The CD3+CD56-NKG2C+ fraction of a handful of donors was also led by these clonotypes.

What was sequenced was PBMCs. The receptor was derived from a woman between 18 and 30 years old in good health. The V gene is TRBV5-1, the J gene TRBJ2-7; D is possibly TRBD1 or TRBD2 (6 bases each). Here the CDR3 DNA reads TGCGCCAGCAGCTTCGGCGGGACATCCTCCTACGAGCAGTACTTC. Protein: CASSFGGTSSYEQYF.